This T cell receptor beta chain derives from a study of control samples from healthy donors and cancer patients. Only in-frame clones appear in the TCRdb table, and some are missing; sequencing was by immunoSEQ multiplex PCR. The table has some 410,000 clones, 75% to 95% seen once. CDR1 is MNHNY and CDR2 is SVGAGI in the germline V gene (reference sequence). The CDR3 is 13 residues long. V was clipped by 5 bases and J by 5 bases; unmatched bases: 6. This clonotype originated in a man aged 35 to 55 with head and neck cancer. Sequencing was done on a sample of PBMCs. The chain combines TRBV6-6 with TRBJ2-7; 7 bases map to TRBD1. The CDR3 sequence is CASSDDRADEQYF. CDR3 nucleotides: TGTGCCAGCAGTGACGACAGGGCGGACGAGCAGTACTTC.